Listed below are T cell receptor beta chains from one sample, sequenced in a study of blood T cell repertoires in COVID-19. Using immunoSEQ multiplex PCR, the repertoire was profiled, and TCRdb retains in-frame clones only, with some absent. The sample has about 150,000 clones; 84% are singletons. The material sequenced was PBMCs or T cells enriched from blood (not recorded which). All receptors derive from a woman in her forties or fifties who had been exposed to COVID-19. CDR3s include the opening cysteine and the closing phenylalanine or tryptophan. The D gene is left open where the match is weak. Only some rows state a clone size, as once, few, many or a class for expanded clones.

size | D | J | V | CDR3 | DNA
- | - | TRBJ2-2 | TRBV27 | CASSLSGGGRSSTGELFF | TGTGCCAGCAGTTTATCGGGGGGCGGGAGAAGTTCCACCGGGGAGCTGTTTTTT
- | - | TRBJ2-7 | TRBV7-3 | CASSLRSLRRGYEQYF | TGTGCCAGCAGCCTTAGATCGTTAAGGAGGGGTTACGAGCAGTACTTC
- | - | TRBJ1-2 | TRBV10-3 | CAIRGEGLGGYTF | TGTGCCATCAGAGGTGAGGGTCTCGGTGGCTACACCTTC
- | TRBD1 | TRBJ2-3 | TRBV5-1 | CASSVTTGVSTDTQYF | TGCGCCAGCAGCGTAACCACAGGGGTTAGCACAGATACGCAGTATTTT
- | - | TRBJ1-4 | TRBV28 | CALPRGFF | TGTGCCCTACCCCGGGGGTTTTTT
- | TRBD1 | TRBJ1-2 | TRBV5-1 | CASSSKGNRRDSTVYGYTF | TGCGCCAGCAGCTCCAAAGGGAACCGTCGGGACAGCACAGTTTATGGCTACACCTTC
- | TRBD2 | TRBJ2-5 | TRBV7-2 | CASSNLAGAIQETQYF | TGTGCCAGCAGCAATCTAGCGGGAGCGATCCAAGAGACCCAGTACTTC
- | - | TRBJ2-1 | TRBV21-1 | CASTGLGQKFLVIYPGFNEQFF | TGTGCCAGCACTGGACTAGGGCAAAAATTTTTAGTCATTTACCCTGGCTTCAATGAGCAGTTCTTC
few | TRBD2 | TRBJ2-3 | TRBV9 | CASSALGLVTDTQYF | TGTGCCAGCAGCGCCCTGGGACTAGTCACAGATACGCAGTATTTT
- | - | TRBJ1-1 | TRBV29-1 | CSASPGTSNTEAFF | TGCAGCGCCTCACCCGGGACTTCTAACACTGAAGCTTTCTTT
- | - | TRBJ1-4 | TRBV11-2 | CASSLGQAKGKLFF | TGTGCCAGCAGCTTAGGACAGGCGAAGGGAAAACTGTTTTTT
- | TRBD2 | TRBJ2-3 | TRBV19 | CASSLLAGGPTDTQYF | TGTGCCAGTAGTCTACTAGCGGGAGGGCCCACAGATACGCAGTATTTT
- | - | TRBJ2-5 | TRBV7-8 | CASSSRDTKETQYF | TGTGCCAGCAGCTCCCGGGACACTAAAGAGACCCAGTACTTC
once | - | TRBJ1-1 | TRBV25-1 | CASSQRGLEAFF | TGTGCCAGCAGTCAAAGGGGACTTGAAGCTTTCTTT
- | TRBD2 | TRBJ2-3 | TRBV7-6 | CASSWGGGPSSTDTQYF | TGTGCCAGCAGCTGGGGCGGGGGACCCTCTAGCACAGATACGCAGTATTTT
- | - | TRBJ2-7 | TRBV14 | CASSQTGREQYF | TGTGCCAGCAGCCAAACAGGCCGCGAGCAGTACTTC
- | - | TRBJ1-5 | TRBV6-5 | CASSPVRGSNQPQHF | TGTGCCAGCAGCCCGGTAAGGGGGAGCAATCAGCCCCAGCATTTT
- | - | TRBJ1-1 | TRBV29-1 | CSVVGQGRTEAFF | TGCAGCGTGGTTGGGCAGGGTAGGACTGAAGCTTTCTTT
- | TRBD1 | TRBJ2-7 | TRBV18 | CASSPGQGPYEQYF | TGTGCCAGCTCACCCGGACAGGGTCCCTACGAGCAGTACTTC
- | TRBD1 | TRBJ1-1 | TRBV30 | CAWSSWTGRTGNTEAFF | TGTGCCTGGAGTTCCTGGACAGGGAGAACTGGGAACACTGAAGCTTTCTTT
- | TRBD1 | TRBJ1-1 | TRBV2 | CASSLGGRVTNTEAFF | TGTGCCAGCAGTCTAGGGGGCCGGGTGACGAACACTGAAGCTTTCTTT
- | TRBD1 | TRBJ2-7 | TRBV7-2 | CASRDRDTKYEQYF | TGTGCCAGCAGAGACAGGGACACAAAGTACGAGCAGTACTTC
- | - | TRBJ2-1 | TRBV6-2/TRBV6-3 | CASSLNTPQGRGQFF | TGTGCCAGCAGTCTTAATACCCCCCAGGGGCGCGGGCAGTTCTTC
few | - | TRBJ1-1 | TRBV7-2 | CASSLGRFNTEAFF | TGTGCCAGCAGCTTAGGCAGATTTAACACTGAAGCTTTCTTT
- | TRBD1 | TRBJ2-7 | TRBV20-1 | CSASLGQITPSYEQYF | TGCAGTGCTAGTCTGGGACAGATAACCCCTTCCTACGAGCAGTACTTC
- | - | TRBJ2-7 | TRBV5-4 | CASSLGSREQYF | TGTGCCAGCAGCTTGGGCAGTCGCGAGCAGTACTTC
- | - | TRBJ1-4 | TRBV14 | CASSQATGYLNEKLFF | TGTGCCAGCAGCCAAGCTACAGGGTACTTGAATGAAAAACTGTTTTTT
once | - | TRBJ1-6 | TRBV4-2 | CASRTPRAGNNSPLHF | TGTGCCAGCAGGACCCCACGGGCAGGGAATAATTCACCCCTCCACTTT
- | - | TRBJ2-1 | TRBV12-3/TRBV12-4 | CASITRGYNEQFF | TGTGCCAGCATCACCCGGGGCTACAATGAGCAGTTCTTC
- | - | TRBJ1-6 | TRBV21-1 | CASRKEGTDLSSYNSPLHF | TGTGCCAGCAGAAAAGAGGGGACAGACCTAAGCTCCTATAATTCACCCCTCCACTTT
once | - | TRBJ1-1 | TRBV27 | CASRPGLANTEAFF | TGTGCCAGCAGACCTGGACTGGCGAACACTGAAGCTTTCTTT
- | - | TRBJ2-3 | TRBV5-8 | CASRPFYRASTDTQYF | TGTGCCAGCCGACCATTTTACAGGGCTAGCACAGATACGCAGTATTTT
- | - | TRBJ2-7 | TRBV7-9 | CASSLAGSSYEQYF | TGTGCCAGCAGCTTAGCCGGGAGCTCCTACGAGCAGTACTTC
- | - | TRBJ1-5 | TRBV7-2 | CASSLASRNNQPQHF | TGTGCCAGCAGCTTAGCATCCAGGAACAATCAGCCCCAGCATTTT
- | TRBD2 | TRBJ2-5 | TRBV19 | CASQTSGNGRETQYF | TGTGCCAGCCAGACTAGCGGGAATGGGAGAGAGACCCAGTACTTC
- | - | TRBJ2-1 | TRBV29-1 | CSVESPVSSYNEQFF | TGCAGCGTTGAAAGTCCGGTGAGCTCCTACAATGAGCAGTTCTTC
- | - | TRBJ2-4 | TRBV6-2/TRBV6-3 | CASSYRVADLKGNIQYF | TGTGCCAGCAGTTACAGGGTAGCGGACCTAAAGGGGAACATTCAGTACTTC
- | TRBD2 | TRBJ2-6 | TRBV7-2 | CASSFTRLAGEPGANVLTF | TGTGCCAGCAGCTTTACTCGACTAGCGGGAGAACCCGGGGCCAACGTCCTGACTTTC
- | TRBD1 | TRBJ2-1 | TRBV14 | CASSPGQGRSQFF | TGTGCCAGCAGCCCAGGACAGGGCCGCTCCCAGTTCTTC
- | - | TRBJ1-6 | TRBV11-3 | CASSLGRPNSPLHF | TGTGCCAGCAGCTTAGGGCGGCCTAATTCACCCCTCCACTTT
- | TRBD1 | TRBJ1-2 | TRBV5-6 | CASSSRTGVGYGYTF | TGTGCCAGCAGCTCACGGACAGGGGTGGGCTATGGCTACACCTTC
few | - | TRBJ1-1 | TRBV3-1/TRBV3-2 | CASSQAQGMNTEAFF | TGTGCCAGCAGCCAAGCCCAGGGGATGAACACTGAAGCTTTCTTT
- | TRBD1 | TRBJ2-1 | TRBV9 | CASSVGFGQDAYNEQFF | TGTGCCAGCAGCGTAGGTTTTGGACAGGATGCCTACAATGAGCAGTTCTTC
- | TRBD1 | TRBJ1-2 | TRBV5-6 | CASSPGTGAHGYTF | TGTGCCAGCAGCCCCGGGACAGGGGCGCATGGCTACACCTTC
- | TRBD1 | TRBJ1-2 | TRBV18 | CASSPGTANYGYTF | TGTGCCAGCTCGCCCGGGACAGCTAACTATGGCTACACCTTC
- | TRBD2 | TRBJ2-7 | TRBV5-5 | CASSLELGLLGGYEQYF | TGTGCCAGCAGCTTGGAGCTGGGACTACTCGGCGGGTACGAGCAGTACTTC
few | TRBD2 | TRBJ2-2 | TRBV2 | CASSGLAGVGTGELFF | TGTGCCAGCAGCGGACTAGCGGGAGTGGGAACCGGGGAGCTGTTTTTT
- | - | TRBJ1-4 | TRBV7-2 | CANSLDPGEGEKLFF | TGTGCCAACAGCTTAGATCCGGGAGAGGGGGAAAAACTGTTTTTT
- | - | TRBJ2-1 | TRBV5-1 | CASSFPYNSSEQFF | TGCGCCAGCAGCTTTCCCTACAATAGTAGCGAGCAGTTCTTC
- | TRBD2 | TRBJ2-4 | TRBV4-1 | CASSQVAAGGGKNIQYF | TGCGCCAGCAGCCAAGTCGCGGCGGGAGGAGGCAAAAACATTCAGTACTTC
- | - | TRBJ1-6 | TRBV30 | CAWSGTAYNSPLHF | TGTGCCTGGAGTGGGACAGCTTATAATTCACCCCTCCACTTT
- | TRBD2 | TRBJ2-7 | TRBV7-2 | CASSLWDSGRDEQYF | TGTGCCAGCAGCTTATGGGATAGCGGGAGGGACGAGCAGTACTTC
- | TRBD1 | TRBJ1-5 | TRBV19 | CASLQSQGRNQPQHF | TGTGCCAGTCTTCAATCACAGGGGCGGAATCAGCCCCAGCATTTT
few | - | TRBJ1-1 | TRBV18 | CASASGRNTEAFF | TGTGCCAGCGCCTCGGGGAGGAACACTGAAGCTTTCTTT
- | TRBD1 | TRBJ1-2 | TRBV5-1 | CASSLGDSQFYGYTF | TGCGCCAGCAGCCTAGGGGACAGCCAATTCTATGGCTACACCTTC
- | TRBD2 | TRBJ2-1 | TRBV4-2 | CASSPSGGRYNEQFF | TGTGCCAGCAGCCCTAGCGGGGGACGTTACAATGAGCAGTTCTTC
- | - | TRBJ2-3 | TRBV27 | CASSPGTANPSTDTQYF | TGTGCCAGCAGTCCAGGTACAGCAAATCCTAGCACAGATACGCAGTATTTT
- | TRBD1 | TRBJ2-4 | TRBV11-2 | CASSLVGTGGLDIQYF | TGTGCCAGCAGCTTAGTCGGGACAGGGGGTCTGGACATTCAGTACTTC
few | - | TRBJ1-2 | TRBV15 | CATSRGGSNYGYTF | TGTGCCACCAGCAGAGGGGGCAGTAACTATGGCTACACCTTC
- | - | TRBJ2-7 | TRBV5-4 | CASSSSRGARDEQYF | TGTGCCAGCAGCTCGTCTCGGGGGGCCAGGGACGAGCAGTACTTC